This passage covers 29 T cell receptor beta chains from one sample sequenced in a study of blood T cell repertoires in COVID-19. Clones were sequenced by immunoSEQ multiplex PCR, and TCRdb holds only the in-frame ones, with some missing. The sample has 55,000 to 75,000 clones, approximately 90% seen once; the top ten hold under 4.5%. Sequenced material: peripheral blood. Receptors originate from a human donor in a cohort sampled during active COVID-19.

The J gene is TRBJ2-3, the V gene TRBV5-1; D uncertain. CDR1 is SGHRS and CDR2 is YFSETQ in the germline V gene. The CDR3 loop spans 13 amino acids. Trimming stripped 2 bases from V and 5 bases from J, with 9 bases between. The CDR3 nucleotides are TGCGCCAGCAGCTTTCGACAAATAGATACGCAGTATTTT. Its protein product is CASSFRQIDTQYF.

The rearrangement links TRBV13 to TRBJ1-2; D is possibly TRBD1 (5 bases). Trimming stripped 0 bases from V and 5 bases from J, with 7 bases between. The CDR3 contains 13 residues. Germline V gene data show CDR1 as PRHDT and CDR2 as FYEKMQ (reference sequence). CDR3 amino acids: CASSLGTAYGYTF. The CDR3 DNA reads TGTGCCAGCAGCTTAGGGACAGCTTATGGCTACACCTTC.

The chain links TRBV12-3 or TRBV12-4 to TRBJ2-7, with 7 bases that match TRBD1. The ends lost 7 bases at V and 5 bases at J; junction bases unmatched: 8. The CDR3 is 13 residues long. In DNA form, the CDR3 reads TGTGCCAGCACGAGAGACAGGGACCACGAGCAGTACTTC. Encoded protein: CASTRDRDHEQYF.

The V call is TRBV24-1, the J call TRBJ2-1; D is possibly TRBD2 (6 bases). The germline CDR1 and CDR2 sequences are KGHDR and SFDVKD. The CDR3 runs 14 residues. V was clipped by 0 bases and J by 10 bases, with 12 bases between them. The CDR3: CATSDLTAGSEQFF. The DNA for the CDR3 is TGTGCCACCAGTGATTTGACCGCGGGATCCGAGCAGTTCTTC.

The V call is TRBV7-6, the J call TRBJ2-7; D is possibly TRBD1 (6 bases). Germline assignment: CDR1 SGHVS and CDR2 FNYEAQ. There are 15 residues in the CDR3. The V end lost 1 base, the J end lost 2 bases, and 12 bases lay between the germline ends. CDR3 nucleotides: TGTGCCAGCAGCTTAGAGGACAGTGAAGCCTACGAGCAGTACTTC. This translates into CASSLEDSEAYEQYF.

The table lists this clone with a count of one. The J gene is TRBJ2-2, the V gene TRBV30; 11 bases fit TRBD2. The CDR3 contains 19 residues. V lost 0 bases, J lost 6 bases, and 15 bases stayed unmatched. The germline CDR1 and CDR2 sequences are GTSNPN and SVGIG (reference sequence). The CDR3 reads CAWSVQILAGALKAGELFF. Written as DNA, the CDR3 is TGTGCCTGGAGTGTCCAAATACTAGCGGGAGCTCTGAAGGCCGGGGAGCTGTTTTTT.

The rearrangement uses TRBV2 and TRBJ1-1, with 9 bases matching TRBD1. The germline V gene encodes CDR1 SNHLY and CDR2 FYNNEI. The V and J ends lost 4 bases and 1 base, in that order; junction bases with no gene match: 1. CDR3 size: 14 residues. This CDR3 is CASSVDRGNTEAFF. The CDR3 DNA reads TGTGCCAGCAGTGTGGACAGGGGGAACACTGAAGCTTTCTTT.

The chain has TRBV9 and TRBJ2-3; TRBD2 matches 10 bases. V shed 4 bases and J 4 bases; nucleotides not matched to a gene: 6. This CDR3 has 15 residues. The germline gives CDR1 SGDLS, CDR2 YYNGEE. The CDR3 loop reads CASSLGLAGADTQYF. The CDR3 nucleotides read TGTGCCAGCAGCCTGGGGCTAGCGGGAGCAGATACGCAGTATTTT. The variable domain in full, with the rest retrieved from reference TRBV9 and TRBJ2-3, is DSGVTQTPKHLITATGQRVTLRCSPRSGDLSVYWYQQSLDQGLQFLIQYYNGEERAKGNILERFSAQQFPDLHSELNLSSLELGDSALYFCASSLGLAGADTQYFGPGTRLTVL.

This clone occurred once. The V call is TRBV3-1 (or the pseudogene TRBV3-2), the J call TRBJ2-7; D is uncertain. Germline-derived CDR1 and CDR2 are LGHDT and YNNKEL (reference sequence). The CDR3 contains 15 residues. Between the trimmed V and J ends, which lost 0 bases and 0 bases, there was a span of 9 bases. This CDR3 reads CASSQDPDTSYEQYF. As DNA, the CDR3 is TGTGCCAGCAGCCAAGATCCAGACACCTCCTACGAGCAGTACTTC.

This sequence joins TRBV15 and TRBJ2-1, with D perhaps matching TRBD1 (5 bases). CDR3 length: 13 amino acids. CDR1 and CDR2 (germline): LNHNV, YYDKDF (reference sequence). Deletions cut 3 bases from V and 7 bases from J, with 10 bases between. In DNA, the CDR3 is TGTGCCACCAGCAGTACAGGATCAAATGAGCAGTTCTTC. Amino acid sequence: CATSSTGSNEQFF.

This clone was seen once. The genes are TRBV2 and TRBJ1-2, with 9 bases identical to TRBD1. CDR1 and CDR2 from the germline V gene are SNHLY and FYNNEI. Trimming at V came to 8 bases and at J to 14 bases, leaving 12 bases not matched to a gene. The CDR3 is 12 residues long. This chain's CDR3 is CASAGQGPYSTF. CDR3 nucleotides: TGTGCCAGCGCCGGACAGGGGCCTTATTCAACCTTC.

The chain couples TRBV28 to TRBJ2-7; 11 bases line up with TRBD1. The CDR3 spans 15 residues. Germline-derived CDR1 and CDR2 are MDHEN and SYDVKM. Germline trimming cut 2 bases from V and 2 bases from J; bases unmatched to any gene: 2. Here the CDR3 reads CASSLGTGGTYEQYF. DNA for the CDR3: TGTGCCAGCAGTTTAGGGACAGGGGGGACCTACGAGCAGTACTTC.

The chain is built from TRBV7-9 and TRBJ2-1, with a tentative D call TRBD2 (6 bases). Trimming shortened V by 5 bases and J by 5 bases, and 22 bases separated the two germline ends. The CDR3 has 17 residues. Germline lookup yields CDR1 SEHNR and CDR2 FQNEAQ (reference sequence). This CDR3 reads CASSPSLASKPNNEQFF. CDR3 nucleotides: TGTGCCAGCAGCCCTTCCCTAGCGTCCAAGCCCAACAATGAGCAGTTCTTC.

The CDR3 coding sequence is TGTGCCAGCAGCCGCGGTTCCGGGACAGGGCTCTACGAGCAGTACTTC. This encodes CASSRGSGTGLYEQYF. The J gene is TRBJ2-7, the V gene TRBV3-1 (or the pseudogene TRBV3-2), with 9 bases fitting TRBD1. Trimming removed 4 bases from V and 3 bases from J; junction bases left unmatched: 10. Germline CDR1 LGHDT, CDR2 YNNKEL (reference sequence). There are 16 residues in the CDR3.

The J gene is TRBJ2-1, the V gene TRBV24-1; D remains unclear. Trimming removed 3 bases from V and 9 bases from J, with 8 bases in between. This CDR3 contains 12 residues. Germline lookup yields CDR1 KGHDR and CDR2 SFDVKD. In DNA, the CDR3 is TGTGCCACCAGTGATCATGGAGCTGAGCAGTTCTTC. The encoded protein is CATSDHGAEQFF.

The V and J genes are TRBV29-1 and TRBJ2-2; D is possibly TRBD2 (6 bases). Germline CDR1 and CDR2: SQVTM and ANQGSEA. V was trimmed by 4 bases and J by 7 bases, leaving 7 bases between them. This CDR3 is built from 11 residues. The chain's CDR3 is CSVGGVGELFF. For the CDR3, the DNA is TGCAGCGTTGGGGGGGTCGGGGAGCTGTTTTTT.

CDR3 nucleotide sequence: TGCGCCAGCAGCCAATATGGACAGGCCAACACCGGGGAGCTGTTTTTT. Residues: CASSQYGQANTGELFF. The chain uses TRBV4-3 and TRBJ2-2, with 7 bases matching TRBD1. CDR1 LGHNA and CDR2 YSLEER come from the germline V gene. V gave up 2 bases and J gave up 2 bases; unmatched junction bases: 5. The length of the CDR3 is 16 residues.

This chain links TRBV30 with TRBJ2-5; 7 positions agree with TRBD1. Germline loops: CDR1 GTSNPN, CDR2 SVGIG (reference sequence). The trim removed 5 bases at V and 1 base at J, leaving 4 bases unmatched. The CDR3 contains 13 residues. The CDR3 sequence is CAWLGQLQETQYF. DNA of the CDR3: TGTGCCTGGCTGGGACAGCTCCAAGAGACCCAGTACTTC.

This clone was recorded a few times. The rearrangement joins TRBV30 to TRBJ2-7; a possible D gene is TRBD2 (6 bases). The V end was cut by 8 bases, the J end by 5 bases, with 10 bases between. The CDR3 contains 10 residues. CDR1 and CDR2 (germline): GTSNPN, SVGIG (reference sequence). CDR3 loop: CAGGADEQYF. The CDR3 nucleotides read TGTGCCGGCGGGGCCGACGAGCAGTACTTC.

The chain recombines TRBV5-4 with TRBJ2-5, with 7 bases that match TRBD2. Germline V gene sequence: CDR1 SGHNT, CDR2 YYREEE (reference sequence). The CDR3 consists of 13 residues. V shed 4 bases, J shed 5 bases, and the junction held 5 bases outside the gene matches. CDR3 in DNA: TGTGCCAGCAGCCCGACTAGCAGGGAGACCCAGTACTTC. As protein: CASSPTSRETQYF.

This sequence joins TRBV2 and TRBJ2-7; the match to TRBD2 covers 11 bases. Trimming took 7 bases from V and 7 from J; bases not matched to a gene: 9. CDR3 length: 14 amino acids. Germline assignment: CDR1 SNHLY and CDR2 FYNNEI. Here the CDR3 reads CASNRASGRYEQYF. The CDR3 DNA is TGTGCCAGCAATAGGGCTAGCGGGAGGTATGAGCAGTACTTC.

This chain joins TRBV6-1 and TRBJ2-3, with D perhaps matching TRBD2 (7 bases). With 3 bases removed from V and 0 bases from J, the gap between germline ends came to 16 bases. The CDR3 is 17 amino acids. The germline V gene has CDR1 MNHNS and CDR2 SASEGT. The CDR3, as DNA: TGTGCCAGCAGTGACCCCCCGGGCGGGGGCAGCACAGATACGCAGTATTTT. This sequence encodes CASSDPPGGGSTDTQYF.

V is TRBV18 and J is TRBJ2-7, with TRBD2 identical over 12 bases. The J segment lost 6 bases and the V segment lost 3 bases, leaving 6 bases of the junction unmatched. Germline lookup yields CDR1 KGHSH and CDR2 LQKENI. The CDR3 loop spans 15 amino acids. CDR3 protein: CASSPETSGSREQYF. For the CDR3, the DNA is TGTGCCAGCTCACCGGAGACTAGCGGGAGCCGCGAGCAGTACTTC.

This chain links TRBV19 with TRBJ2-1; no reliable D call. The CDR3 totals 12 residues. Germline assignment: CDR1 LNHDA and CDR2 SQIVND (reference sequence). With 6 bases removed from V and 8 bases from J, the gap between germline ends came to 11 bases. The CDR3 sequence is CASRSGQDEQFF. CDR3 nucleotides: TGTGCCAGTAGATCGGGTCAAGATGAGCAGTTCTTC. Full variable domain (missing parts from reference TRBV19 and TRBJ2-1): DGGITQSPKYLFRKEGQNVTLSCEQNLNHDAMYWYRQDPGQGLRLIYYSQIVNDFQKGDIAEGYSVSREKKESFPLTVTSAQKNPTAFYLCASRSGQDEQFFGPGTRLTVL.

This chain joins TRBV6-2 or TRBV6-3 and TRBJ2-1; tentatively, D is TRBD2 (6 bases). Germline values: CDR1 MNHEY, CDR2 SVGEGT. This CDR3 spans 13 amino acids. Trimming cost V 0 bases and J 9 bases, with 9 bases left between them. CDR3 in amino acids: CASSYSQEGEQFF. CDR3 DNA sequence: TGTGCCAGCAGTTACTCACAGGAGGGTGAGCAGTTCTTC.

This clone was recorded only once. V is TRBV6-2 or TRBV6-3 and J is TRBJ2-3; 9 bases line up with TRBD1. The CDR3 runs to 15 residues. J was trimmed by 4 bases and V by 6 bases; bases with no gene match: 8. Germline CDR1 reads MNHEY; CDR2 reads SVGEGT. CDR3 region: CASSPSGQGPDTQYF. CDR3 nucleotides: TGTGCCAGCAGCCCCTCGGGACAGGGACCAGATACGCAGTATTTT.

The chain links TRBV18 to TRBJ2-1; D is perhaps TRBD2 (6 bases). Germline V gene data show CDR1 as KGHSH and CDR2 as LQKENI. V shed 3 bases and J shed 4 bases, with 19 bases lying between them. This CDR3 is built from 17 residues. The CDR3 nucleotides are TGTGCCAGCTCACCTACTGCGGGGAGCTGGTCTTACAATGAGCAGTTCTTC. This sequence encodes CASSPTAGSWSYNEQFF.

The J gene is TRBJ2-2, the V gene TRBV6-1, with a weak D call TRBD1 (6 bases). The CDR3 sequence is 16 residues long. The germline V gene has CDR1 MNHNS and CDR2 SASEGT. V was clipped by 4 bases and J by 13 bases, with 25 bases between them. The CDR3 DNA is TGTGCCAGCAGTGCCCTCCCATCCGGGACACAGAAAGGGCTGTTTTTT. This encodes CASSALPSGTQKGLFF.

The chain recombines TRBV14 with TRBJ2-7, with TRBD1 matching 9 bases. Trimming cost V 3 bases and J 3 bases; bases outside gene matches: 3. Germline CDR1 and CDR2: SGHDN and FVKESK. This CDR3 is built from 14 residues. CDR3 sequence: CASSQPGQGYEQYF. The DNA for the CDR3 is TGTGCCAGCAGCCAGCCGGGACAGGGCTACGAGCAGTACTTC. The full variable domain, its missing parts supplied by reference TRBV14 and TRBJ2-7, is EAGVTQFPSHSVIEKGQTVTLRCDPISGHDNLYWYRRVMGKEIKFLLHFVKESKQDESGMPNNRFLAERTGGTYSTLKVQPAELEDSGVYFCASSQPGQGYEQYFGPGTRLTVT.